What follows are 8 T cell receptor beta chains derived from one specimen sequenced in a study of blood T cell repertoires in COVID-19. Assay used: immunoSEQ multiplex PCR; TCRdb lists only in-frame clones, some missing. The sample consists of 56,000 or so clones, under 90% of them appearing once. The source material was peripheral blood. The receptors were sampled from a man aged 50 to 60 with acute or convalescent COVID-19.

The rearrangement links TRBV18 to TRBJ2-4; 7 positions match TRBD2. Germline assignment: CDR1 KGHSH and CDR2 LQKENI. This CDR3 is 16 amino acids long. J gave up 0 bases and V 0 bases, and 2 bases lay outside the gene matches. The CDR3 DNA is TGTGCCAGCTCACCACCGAGGGAGGGAGCCAAAAACATTCAGTACTTC. As protein: CASSPPREGAKNIQYF.

V and J are TRBV4-2 and TRBJ2-7, with 16 bases that match TRBD2. Germline loops: CDR1 LGHNA, CDR2 YNFKEQ. The trim removed 3 bases at V and 2 bases at J, leaving 4 bases unmatched. The length of the CDR3 is 17 residues. CDR3 sequence reads: CASSQGLAGGTTYEQYF. The CDR3 region has the DNA TGTGCCAGCAGCCAGGGACTAGCGGGAGGGACTACCTACGAGCAGTACTTC.

The rearrangement uses TRBV2 and TRBJ2-7; tentatively, D is TRBD2 (5 bases). Germline V gene lookup returns CDR1 SNHLY and CDR2 FYNNEI. The CDR3 has 14 residues. Trimming cost V 6 bases and J 4 bases, with 16 bases left between them. The CDR3 coding sequence is TGTGCCAGCAGGTACGAATGGACTGGGTACGAGCAGTACTTC. Amino acids: CASRYEWTGYEQYF.

The chain recombines TRBV5-1 with TRBJ1-4, with 8 positions matching TRBD1. V shed 4 bases, J shed 7 bases, and the junction held 6 bases outside the gene matches. The CDR3 runs 14 residues. Looked up from germline, CDR1 is SGHRS and CDR2 is YFSETQ. CDR3 coding DNA: TGCGCCAGCAGCCTCGGACAGGGAGGTGAAAAACTGTTTTTT. Translating it yields CASSLGQGGEKLFF.

This chain connects TRBV2 to TRBJ2-2, with TRBD1 matching over 8 bases. The CDR3 contains 16 residues. Trimming at V came to 5 bases and at J to 4 bases, leaving 9 bases not matched to a gene. The germline CDR1 and CDR2 sequences are SNHLY and FYNNEI. The chain's CDR3 is CASSFPRGLGTGELFF. CDR3 sequence (DNA): TGTGCCAGCAGTTTCCCCAGGGGGCTCGGCACCGGGGAGCTGTTTTTT.

This chain links TRBV29-1 with TRBJ2-2, with D possibly matching TRBD1 (6 bases). The germline V gene encodes CDR1 SQVTM and CDR2 ANQGSEA. The CDR3 extends over 13 amino acids. Trimming cost V 4 bases and J 6 bases, with 12 bases left between them. The CDR3 coding sequence is TGCAGCGTTGTAGGGGGTGGCGCCGGGGAGCTGTTTTTT. Encoded protein: CSVVGGGAGELFF.

The chain has TRBV5-1 and TRBJ1-5; D may be TRBD1 (6 bases). V was shortened by 4 bases and J by 7 bases, with 15 bases between the two germline ends. Germline CDR1 is SGHRS and CDR2 is YFSETQ. CDR3 length: 14 residues. The CDR3 sequence: CASSLGQPGQPQHF. For the CDR3, the DNA is TGCGCCAGCAGCCTAGGACAGCCAGGACAGCCCCAGCATTTT.

The chain uses TRBV6-5 and TRBJ1-3, with D perhaps matching TRBD1 (5 bases). V was cut by 7 bases and J by 8 bases, with 15 bases left in between. Germline-derived CDR1 and CDR2 are MNHEY and SVGAGI. The CDR3 covers 13 residues. CDR3 nucleotides: TGTGCCAGCAAGATGACGGGGGTGGACACCATATATTTT. This translates into CASKMTGVDTIYF.